The 8 T cell receptor beta chains listed next were all sequenced from one sample in a study of T-cell reconstitution after alpha-beta-depleted transplantation in children. For TCRbeta, the library was prepared with unique molecular identifiers. One entry per CDR3 protein, called by TCRdb with MiXCR from the PCR reads. The sample has about 980,000 distinct CDR3 sequences; roughly 29% are singletons. The source was PBMCs, mostly from graft donor cells, collected 360 days after TCRalphabeta/CD19-depleted stem cell transplant. The receptor set was obtained from a boy younger than two who had a stem cell transplant for SCID, so the T cells may come from the graft donor.

This clonotype was observed a few times. The chain employs TRBV12-3 or TRBV12-4 and TRBJ2-1; a possible D gene is TRBD1 (7 bases). The CDR3 is 16 amino acids. V lost 2 bases, J lost 5 bases, and 16 bases lay in between. CDR3 sequence: CASSLFGGGKNNEQFF. The CDR3 bases are TGTGCCAGCAGTTTATTCGGAGGGGGCAAGAACAATGAGCAGTTCTTC.

This clonotype was seen repeatedly, ten times or more. The V gene is TRBV5-6, the J gene TRBJ2-5, with TRBD1 as a possible D gene (6 bases). V was shortened by 0 bases and J by 7 bases, with 16 bases between the two germline ends. This CDR3 has 15 amino acids. Germline V gene lookup returns CDR1 SGHDT and CDR2 YYEEEE. The CDR3 sequence is CASSLEPVGARTQYF. CDR3 in DNA: TGTGCCAGCAGCTTGGAGCCAGTGGGGGCGCGGACCCAGTACTTC. Using reference TRBV5-6 and TRBJ2-5 for the parts outside the CDR3, the full variable domain is DAGVTQSPTHLIKTRGQQVTLRCSPKSGHDTVSWYQQALGQGPQFIFQYYEEEERQRGNFPDRFSGHQFPNYSSELNVNALLLGDSALYLCASSLEPVGARTQYFGPGTRLLVL.

This clonotype was picked up a small number of times. The chain couples TRBV7-2 to TRBJ1-1, with D unresolved. V gave up 1 base and J gave up 6 bases, with 27 bases separating them. The CDR3 totals 19 residues. CDR1 and CDR2 (germline): SGHTA, FQGNSA. This chain's CDR3 is CASSLVPATVRGALAEAFF. The CDR3 DNA is TGTGCCAGCAGCTTAGTGCCCGCGACGGTCCGCGGTGCACTCGCTGAAGCTTTCTTT.

The chain combines TRBV20-1 with TRBJ1-1; TRBD1 matches 7 bases. J lost 0 bases, V lost 1 base, and 8 bases had no gene match. Looked up from germline, CDR1 is DFQATT and CDR2 is SNEGSKA (reference sequence). CDR3 length: 16 amino acids. As DNA, the CDR3 is TGCAGTGCTAGAGGGCGGCGGGGGACAGTGAACACTGAAGCTTTCTTT. Its translation: CSARGRRGTVNTEAFF.

Only a few counts were recorded for this clonotype. The CDR3 bases are TGTGCCAGCAGCTTAGGTTGGAGGGATGGCTACACCTTC. It encodes CASSLGWRDGYTF. The gene calls are TRBV7-9 and TRBJ1-2, with no clear D. This CDR3 has 13 amino acids. Per the germline V gene, CDR1 is SEHNR and CDR2 is FQNEAQ (reference sequence). V shed 1 base and J shed 6 bases, with 9 bases lying between them.

This clonotype was detected only a few times. The V and J genes are TRBV7-6 and TRBJ2-7, with 8 bases lining up with TRBD1. This CDR3 has 16 residues. V dropped 1 base and J dropped 4; count of bases not matched to a gene: 9. Germline CDR1 SGHVS, CDR2 FNYEAQ. The CDR3 reads CASSLGRTGQMYEQYF. The CDR3 region has the DNA TGTGCCAGCAGCTTAGGTCGGACAGGGCAAATGTACGAGCAGTACTTC.

This chain uses TRBV27 with TRBJ2-2; D is ambiguous. The V gene's germline CDR1 is MNHEY and CDR2 SMNVEV (reference sequence). CDR3 length: 15 amino acids. With 3 bases removed from V and 6 bases from J, the gap between germline ends came to 14 bases. The CDR3 region is CASSFFPAIAGELFF. The CDR3 DNA sequence: TGTGCCAGCAGTTTTTTTCCAGCGATCGCCGGGGAGCTGTTTTTT.

This clonotype was observed a few times. The chain recombines TRBV27 with TRBJ2-1, with 9 bases that match TRBD2. Germline CDR1 is MNHEY and CDR2 is SMNVEV (reference sequence). The CDR3 loop spans 16 amino acids. The V and J ends lost 3 bases and 6 bases, in that order; junction bases with no gene match: 9. The CDR3 bases are TGTGCCAGCAGTTTCTTCGGCCTAGCGGGGTTCAATGAGCAGTTCTTC. Protein: CASSFFGLAGFNEQFF.